This T cell receptor (beta chain) was recovered during a study of blood T cells in healthy people across ages (dated by TCRdb to the mid-2010s). The study in broad terms: In model experiments, template switching captured about one uniquely barcoded TCR beta cDNA molecule for every two T cells. To track age-related changes in TCR beta repertoire diversity, the study relied on deep sequencing normalized with unique cDNA molecular identifiers. Donors were grouped into four age groups: young (average approximately 15 years), middle-aged (39), aged (62) and long-lived (around 82). To avoid experimental bias, donors of different ages were spread randomly across the sequencing lanes. Using the same blood draw, the study looked at two additional independent replicas of 1 million unique cDNA reads for two donors, one aged 18 to 30 and the other aged 80 or older.

Overall study outcomes, separate from this receptor: Estimates of total diversity based on one million sequenced T cells were considered lower bounds and underestimates. Compared with the aged group, the long-lived group had more naive CD4+ T cells, fewer expanded clones and increased TCR diversity, suggesting age selection. The CMV infection status of donors was not known, potentially confounding age-related changes in expanded clonotypes. There was a strong correlation between observed TCR beta diversity and the percentage of naive T cells measured by flow cytometry. As age increased, observed TCR beta diversity per million T cells dropped in a roughly linear way, and a significant reduction was already evident by age about 40. Conclusive comparison of naive and antigen-experienced compartments was prevented by the profiling of bulk unsorted PBMCs.

Note on this clonotype: This receptor's antigen is unknown. No qualities accompany the bases; no much larger clone lies one base away.

The CDR3 covers 14 residues, taking in both the cysteine and the phenylalanine. The kept DNA is CDR3 alone, 42 bases in frame from the first base. CDR1 is given as SGHRS and CDR2 as YFSETQ, both from the germline V gene. V sheds 5 bases and J sheds 0 bases, leaving 10 bases between their ends. Donors were 40 or so systemically healthy Caucasian individuals from Russia aged roughly 6 to 90 years. Roughly 11 milliliters of peripheral blood were drawn from each donor into EDTA-treated Vacutainer tubes. Ficoll-Paque density-gradient centrifugation was used to isolate PBMCs, with at least 7 million per sample. Total RNA, at least 6 micrograms per sample, was extracted from PBMCs with Trizol reagent. For every donor, an aliquot of PBMCs went through flow cytometry to measure the percentages of naive CD45RAhigh/CD27high T cells. Receptor amplification or capture employed 5' RACE. TCRdb shows the sequencer as Illumina HiSeq 2500. A second PCR of about 7 to 12 cycles was performed with a sample-barcoded 5' primer and a J-beta primer mix. A unique molecular identifier was introduced onto each TCR beta cDNA molecule by a template-switch 5' adaptor carrying 12 random nucleotides. Each sample yielded at least 2.5 million CDR3-containing paired-end reads. All of the RNA was converted into first-strand cDNA using the Mint cDNA synthesis kit, with a TRBC-specific oligonucleotide serving as the primer. After uracil-DNA glycosylase treatment, a first 18-cycle PCR used universal primers M1SS and BC2_uni_R on all cDNA. As for how the authors treated the data: For normalization, 1 million high-quality reads were randomly selected from each sample, with every read carrying a distinct molecular identifier. Instead of being binned into consensus sequences, reads with shared molecular identifiers were discarded. MiTCR, run with a Q25 quality threshold and the strictest error-elimination algorithm, handled CDR3 identification, clonotype clustering and error correction. A nonparametric unseen species model with Euler transformation was used to estimate a lower bound on total TCR beta diversity. TCRdb passed the public sequencing reads through fastp at Q25 and MiXCR, retaining productive beta sequences. Each record represents a unique CDR3 protein, reported with the most common genes and DNA among its rows. The V and J calls and clone size come from TCRdb's table, not from the authors' own analysis. For this sample there are 1.5 million to 2 million distinct CDR3 sequences; 28% appear just once. Roughly 8% of the sample comes from the top ten.

The chain links TRBV5-1 with TRBJ2-3; 5 matching bases give a weak D call of TRBD1. This sequence originates from a woman aged 25 to 39 in good health. Sequencing used blood. The encoded CDR3 is CASRRQISTDTQYF. The nucleotide sequence reads as follows: TGCGCCAGCAGGAGACAGATTAGCACAGATACGCAGTATTTT.